The 14 T cell receptor beta chains presented below share a single source sample, sequenced in a study of cytomegalovirus exposure and HLA in healthy donors. 13 Jbeta primers and 60 Vbeta primers were used for the PCR. The table came from immunoSEQ multiplex PCR; TCRdb's copy has only in-frame clones and leaves some out. The sample carries about 270,000 clones, roughly 70% recorded once. Sequencing was carried out using PBMCs. The source of these receptors is a female donor in good health and CMV-seronegative.

The rearrangement joins TRBV7-2 to TRBJ2-1, with no clear D. Germline CDR1 is SGHTA and CDR2 is FQGNSA. This CDR3 is 17 amino acids long. Trimming took 0 bases from V and 1 from J, leaving 13 bases between them. The CDR3 here is CASSLARIFGSYNEQFF. The CDR3 DNA reads as TGTGCCAGCAGCTTAGCGCGTATATTCGGGTCCTACAATGAGCAGTTCTTC.

This chain links TRBV10-3 with TRBJ1-5; possibly TRBD1 for D (5 bases). Germline V gives CDR1 ENHRY, CDR2 SYGVKD. V shed 8 bases and J shed 2 bases, with 16 bases lying between them. This CDR3 has 15 residues. Written as DNA, the CDR3 is TGTGCCATCGGGGCTGGGGGGTTGGGCAATCAGCCCCAGCATTTT. This translates into CAIGAGGLGNQPQHF.

This chain links TRBV2 with TRBJ2-7, with a weak D call TRBD2 (7 bases). Germline CDR1 reads SNHLY; CDR2 reads FYNNEI. The CDR3 length is 18 residues. V was pared by 2 bases and J by 0 bases, with 20 bases between. The CDR3 coding sequence is TGTGCCAGCAGTGAATTTTGGGGGGGCGGGAGAAGCTCCTACGAGCAGTACTTC. It encodes CASSEFWGGGRSSYEQYF.

The gene calls are TRBV6-5 and TRBJ1-1; possible D gene TRBD1, 6 bases. Germline CDR1 reads MNHEY; CDR2 reads SVGAGI. Trimming removed 5 bases at V and 1 base at J, with 11 bases between. There are 14 residues in the CDR3. The CDR3 DNA reads as TGTGCCAGCAGTCATAAACAGGGGAACACTGAAGCTTTCTTT. Its protein is CASSHKQGNTEAFF.

This clone was seen only once. The chain uses TRBV6-5 and TRBJ2-7; D remains ambiguous. Per germline, CDR1 MNHEY and CDR2 SVGAGI. V dropped 5 bases and J dropped 2 bases, with 10 bases sitting between them. The CDR3 is made up of 13 amino acids. The CDR3 here is CASSRRLPYEQYF. Here the CDR3 DNA reads TGTGCCAGCAGTCGCAGGCTGCCCTACGAGCAGTACTTC.

The table lists this clone with a count of one. CDR3 residues: CASSPPWGGHGYTF. CDR3 DNA: TGTGCCAGCAGCCCCCCTTGGGGGGGCCATGGCTACACCTTC. The V gene is TRBV21-1, the J gene TRBJ1-2. TRBV21-1 is given as a pseudogene. This CDR3 has 14 residues.

The genes are TRBV5-1 and TRBJ2-3, with TRBD2 as a possible D gene (5 bases). Trimming stripped 4 bases from V and 6 bases from J, with 12 bases between. This CDR3 is 13 amino acids long. Germline V gives CDR1 SGHRS, CDR2 YFSETQ. CDR3 amino acids: CASSPALADTQYF. CDR3 DNA sequence: TGCGCCAGCAGCCCCGCGCTAGCCGATACGCAGTATTTT.

With respect to this clone: A read error may produce the germline difference seen at one junction end. The rearrangement uses TRBV25-1 and TRBJ2-1; maybe TRBD1 (5 bases). This CDR3 spans 12 amino acids. CDR1 and CDR2 from the germline V gene are MGHDK and SYGVNS. As DNA, the CDR3 is TGTGCCTGCAGGGCAGCCTACAATGAGCAGTTCTTC. Translating gives CACRAAYNEQFF.

The chain combines TRBV10-3 with TRBJ1-1, with D possibly being TRBD1 (6 bases). The germline gives CDR1 ENHRY, CDR2 SYGVKD. This CDR3 has 15 residues. Trimming shortened V by 7 bases and J by 6 bases, and 21 bases separated the two germline ends. In nucleotides, the CDR3 is TGTGCCATCAAGAAAGACTCGCCAGGGGCCGCTGAAGCTTTCTTT. Amino acid sequence: CAIKKDSPGAAEAFF.

The chain employs TRBV6-5 and TRBJ2-7; D might be TRBD2 (7 bases). V gave up 11 bases and J gave up 4 bases, with 12 bases separating them. This CDR3 spans 11 amino acids. The germline gives CDR1 MNHEY, CDR2 SVGAGI. CDR3 loop: CAAGADYEQYF. CDR3 sequence (DNA): TGTGCCGCGGGGGCGGATTACGAGCAGTACTTC.

V gene TRBV28 combines with J gene TRBJ2-7; 10 bases match TRBD2. Germline V gives CDR1 MDHEN, CDR2 SYDVKM. The CDR3 extends over 16 amino acids. Losses at the gene ends were 6 bases for V and 6 bases for J; bases not matched to a gene: 14. This chain's CDR3 is CASSLGASGRNLEQYF. The CDR3 coding sequence is TGTGCCAGCAGCCTCGGGGCTAGCGGGAGAAACCTCGAGCAGTACTTC.

This clone was counted only a few times. The chain is built from TRBV6-5 and TRBJ2-5; D might be TRBD1 (6 bases). The CDR3 sequence is 13 residues long. Germline-derived CDR1 and CDR2 are MNHEY and SVGAGI. Deletions cut 7 bases from V and 4 bases from J, with 13 bases between. The chain's CDR3 is CASTRSGAETQYF. The CDR3 nucleotides are TGTGCCAGCACCCGTTCAGGGGCAGAGACCCAGTACTTC.

The rearrangement links TRBV4-1 to TRBJ2-7; 12 positions match TRBD2. The trim removed 3 bases at V and 3 bases at J, leaving 6 bases unmatched. Germline CDR1 is MGHRA and CDR2 is YSYEKL. The CDR3 covers 16 residues. Written as DNA, the CDR3 is TGCGCCAGCAGCCAGCTAGGACTAGCGGGGCACTACGAGCAGTACTTC. Residues: CASSQLGLAGHYEQYF.

This sequence joins TRBV7-9 and TRBJ1-1; D is unclear. Between the trimmed V and J ends, which lost 5 bases and 0 bases, there was a span of 10 bases. The CDR3 contains 14 residues. Germline V gene lookup returns CDR1 SEHNR and CDR2 FQNEAQ (reference sequence). CDR3 bases: TGTGCCAGCAGCCCCGACATGTTGAACACTGAAGCTTTCTTT. It specifies CASSPDMLNTEAFF.